This TCR beta chain appears in the sequencing data of a study of siplizumab effects on memory and regulatory T cells. The germline CDR1 and CDR2 sequences are DFQATT and SNEGSKA (reference sequence). This CDR3 is built from 10 residues. Trimming took off 3 bases at V and 8 bases at J, with 7 bases between the two ends. Study observations and caveats: The study found naive T cells seemingly more diverse than memory cells and seemingly major alloresponse contributors.

The repertoire was sequenced with immunoSEQ multiplex PCR; TCRdb's copy has only in-frame clones and lacks some. Here the sample spans approximately 120,000 clones, about 91% being singletons. Regarding this clone: No antigen is known for it.

Material: Tregs sorted from blood. The V and J genes are TRBV20-1 and TRBJ1-2, with D unclear. This receptor was obtained from a human donor in good health. The chain's CDR3 is CSARKGGYTF. The CDR3 DNA reads TGCAGTGCTAGGAAAGGCGGCTACACCTTC.